This T cell receptor beta chain appears in the sequencing data of a study of CD8+ T cells in alopecia areata. On the study more broadly: Treatment comprised oral tofacitinib, 5 to 10 mg twice daily, in treated patients. The drug, tofacitinib, lasted 6 to 18 months, followed by 6 months off drug. Study-wide findings and caveats: Sequencing of scalp tissue also captures the resident alphabeta T cells of normal skin.

This clone was recorded at least ten times. Antigen unknown. The CDR3 consists of 16 residues. Germline V gene sequence: CDR1 LGHNA, CDR2 YSLEER. Between the trimmed V and J ends, which lost 3 bases and 0 bases, there was a span of 11 bases. Extraction and reverse transcription of RNA yielded cDNA as the sequencing template. Method: immunoSEQ multiplex PCR; TCRdb's copy keeps in-frame clones and lacks some. The sample holds around 130,000 clones, over 50% seen once. The TCR sequence derives from a human donor with alopecia areata. This chain connects TRBV4-3 to TRBJ1-4, with a weak D call TRBD1 (5 bases). Source: CD4+ T cells sorted from blood, taken at week 0. CDR3 protein: CASSQNRRATNEKLFF. CDR3 nucleotides: TGCGCCAGCAGCCAGAACAGGAGAGCAACTAATGAAAAACTGTTTTTT.